This TCR beta chain derives from a study of early T cells in non-severe SARS-CoV-2 infection. This clonotype was seen only a few times. One entry per CDR3 protein results from TCRdb running MiXCR on the 5' RACE reads. Of around 64,000 distinct CDR3 sequences listed, roughly 10% are singletons. The CDR3 is 13 residues long. CDR1 GTSNPN and CDR2 SVGIG come from the germline V gene (reference sequence). Losses at the gene ends were 3 bases for V and 5 bases for J; bases not matched to a gene: 7. The TCR originated in an adult who was a healthcare worker with PCR-confirmed SARS-CoV-2 infection or an uninfected control (not recorded which). This chain uses TRBV30 with TRBJ2-7; 7 bases are a match to TRBD1. The input for sequencing was whole blood, taken at baseline. The CDR3 coding sequence is TGTGCCTGGAGCACGAGGGGGCCAGACGAGCAGTACTTC. Translation: CAWSTRGPDEQYF. The full variable domain, in which reference TRBV30 and TRBJ2-7 provide the parts outside the CDR3, is SQTIHQWPATLVQPVGSPLSLECTVEGTSNPNLYWYRQAAGRGLQLLFYSVGIGQISSEVPQNLSASRPQDRQFILSSKKLLLSDSGFYLCAWSTRGPDEQYFGPGTRLTVT.